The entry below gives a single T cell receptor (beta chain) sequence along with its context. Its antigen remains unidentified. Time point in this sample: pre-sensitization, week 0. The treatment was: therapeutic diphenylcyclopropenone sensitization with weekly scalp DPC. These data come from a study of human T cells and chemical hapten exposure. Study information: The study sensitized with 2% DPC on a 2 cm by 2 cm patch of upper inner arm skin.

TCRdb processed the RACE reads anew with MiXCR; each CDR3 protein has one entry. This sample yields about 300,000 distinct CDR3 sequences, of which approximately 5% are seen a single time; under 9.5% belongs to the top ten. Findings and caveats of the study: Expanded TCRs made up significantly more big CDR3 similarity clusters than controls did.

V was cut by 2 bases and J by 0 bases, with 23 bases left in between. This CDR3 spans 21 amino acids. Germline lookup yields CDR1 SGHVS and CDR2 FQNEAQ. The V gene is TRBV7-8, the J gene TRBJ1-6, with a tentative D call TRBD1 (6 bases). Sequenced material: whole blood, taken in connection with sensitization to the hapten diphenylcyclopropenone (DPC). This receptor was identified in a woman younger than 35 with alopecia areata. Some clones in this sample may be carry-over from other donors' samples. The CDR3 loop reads CASSLYQGTAVGSSYNSPLHF. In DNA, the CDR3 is TGTGCCAGCAGCTTATATCAGGGGACGGCGGTGGGGAGCTCCTATAATTCACCCCTCCACTTT. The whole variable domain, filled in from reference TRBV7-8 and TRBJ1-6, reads GAGVSQSPRYKVAKRGQDVALRCDPISGHVSLFWYQQALGQGPEFLTYFQNEAQLDKSGLPSDRFFAERPEGSVSTLKIQRTQQEDSAVYLCASSLYQGTAVGSSYNSPLHFGNGTRLTVT.